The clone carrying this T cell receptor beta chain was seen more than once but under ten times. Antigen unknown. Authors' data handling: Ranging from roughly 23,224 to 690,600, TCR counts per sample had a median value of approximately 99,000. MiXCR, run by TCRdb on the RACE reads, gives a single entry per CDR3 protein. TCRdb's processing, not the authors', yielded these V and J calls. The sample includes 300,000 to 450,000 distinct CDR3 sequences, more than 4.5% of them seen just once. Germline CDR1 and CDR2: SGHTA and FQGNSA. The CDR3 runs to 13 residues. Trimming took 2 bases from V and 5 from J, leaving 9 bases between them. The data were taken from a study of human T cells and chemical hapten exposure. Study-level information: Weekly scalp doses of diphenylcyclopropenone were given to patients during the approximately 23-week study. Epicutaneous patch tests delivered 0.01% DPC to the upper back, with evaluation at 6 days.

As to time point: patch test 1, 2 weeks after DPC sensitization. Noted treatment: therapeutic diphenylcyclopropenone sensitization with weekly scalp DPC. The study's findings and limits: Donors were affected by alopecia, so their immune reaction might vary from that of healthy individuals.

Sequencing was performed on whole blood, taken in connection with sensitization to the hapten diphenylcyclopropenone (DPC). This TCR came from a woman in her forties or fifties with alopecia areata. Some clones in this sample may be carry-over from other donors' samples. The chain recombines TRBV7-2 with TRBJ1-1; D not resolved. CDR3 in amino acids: CASSLKYGTEAFF. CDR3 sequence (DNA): TGTGCCAGCAGCTTAAAGTACGGAACTGAAGCTTTCTTT.